This TCR beta chain was captured by sequencing in a study of T-cell memory formation after mild COVID-19. TCRdb analysed the 5' RACE reads with MiXCR anew, one entry per CDR3 protein. The sample has 120,000 to 150,000 distinct CDR3 sequences, less than 20% seen once. V trimming: 4 bases; J trimming: 4 bases; junction bases outside the gene matches: 3. Germline values: CDR1 KGHDR, CDR2 SFDVKD. CDR3 size: 14 residues. This receptor was obtained from an adult woman who had mild COVID-19 (a few samples of this study predate the infection). Cell type and time point are not known. The chain uses TRBV24-1 and TRBJ2-1; 7 bases are a match to TRBD2. The sequencing input was PBMCs or a T cell subset sorted from them (not recorded which). CDR3 sequence reads: CATSEASGYNEQFF. The CDR3 coding sequence is TGTGCCACCAGTGAAGCTAGCGGATACAATGAGCAGTTCTTC.